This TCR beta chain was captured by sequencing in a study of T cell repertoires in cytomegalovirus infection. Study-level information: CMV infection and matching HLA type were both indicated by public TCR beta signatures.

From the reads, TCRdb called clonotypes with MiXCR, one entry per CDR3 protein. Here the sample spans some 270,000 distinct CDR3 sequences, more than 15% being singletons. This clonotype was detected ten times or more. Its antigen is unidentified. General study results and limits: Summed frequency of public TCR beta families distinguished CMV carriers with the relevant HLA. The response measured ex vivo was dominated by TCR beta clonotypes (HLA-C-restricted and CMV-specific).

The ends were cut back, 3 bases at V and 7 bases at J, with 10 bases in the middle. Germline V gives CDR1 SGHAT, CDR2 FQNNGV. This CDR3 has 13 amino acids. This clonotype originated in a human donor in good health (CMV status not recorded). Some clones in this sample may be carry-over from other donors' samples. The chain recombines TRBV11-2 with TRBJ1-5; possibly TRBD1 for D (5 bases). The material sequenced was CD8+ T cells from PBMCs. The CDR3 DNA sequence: TGTGCCAGCAGCTTGGGGGTAAGCCAGCCCCAGCATTTT. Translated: CASSLGVSQPQHF. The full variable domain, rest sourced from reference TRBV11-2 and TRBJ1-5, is EAGVAQSPRYKIIEKRQSVAFWCNPISGHATLYWYQQILGQGPKLLIQFQNNGVVDDSQLPKDRFSAERLKGVDSTLKIQPAKLEDSAVYLCASSLGVSQPQHFGDGTRLSIL.